One and the same sample provided the 11 T cell receptor beta chains below, sequenced in a study of cytomegalovirus exposure and HLA in healthy donors. Sequencing used immunoSEQ multiplex PCR; TCRdb keeps in-frame clones, though not all of them. The table records about 95,000 clones, 75% to 90% of them present only once. The sample taken for sequencing was PBMCs. The receptors stem from a man aged 18 to 29 in good health and CMV-seropositive.

On this clone: Distinct nucleotide sequences in the sample also encode this CDR3. The J gene is TRBJ2-6, the V gene TRBV19, with a possible D match to TRBD2 (5 bases). Germline V gene sequence: CDR1 LNHDA, CDR2 SQIVND (reference sequence). The CDR3 length is 14 residues. Trimming removed 5 bases from V and 1 base from J, with 6 bases in between. The CDR3 DNA follows: TGTGCCAGTAGTCCGGGGTCTGGGGCCAACGTCCTGACTTTC. Its protein is CASSPGSGANVLTF.

The chain couples TRBV2 to TRBJ2-1; D is perhaps TRBD1 (6 bases). Germline CDR1 reads SNHLY; CDR2 reads FYNNEI. V gave up 6 bases and J gave up 0 bases, with 12 bases separating them. The CDR3 loop spans 15 amino acids. CDR3 bases: TGTGCCAGCAGCGTCGGACAGAGCTCCTACAATGAGCAGTTCTTC. This sequence encodes CASSVGQSSYNEQFF.

V and J are TRBV21-1 and TRBJ1-1; TRBD1, as called in the table, went unchecked against the DNA. TRBV21-1 is a documented pseudogene. The CDR3 contains 17 residues. The CDR3 nucleotides are TGTGCCAGCAGCAAAGGGGGGCGAATCCACTTGAACACTGAAGCTTTCTTT. Amino acids: CASSKGGRIHLNTEAFF.

The chain employs TRBV6-6 and TRBJ2-7; 11 bases match TRBD2. Losses at the gene ends were 6 bases for V and 1 base for J; bases not matched to a gene: 5. The length of the CDR3 is 15 residues. Germline V gene lookup returns CDR1 MNHNY and CDR2 SVGAGI (reference sequence). The CDR3 loop reads CASRGTSGGSYEQYF. The CDR3 DNA follows: TGTGCCAGCAGAGGGACTAGCGGAGGATCCTACGAGCAGTACTTC.

The rearrangement links TRBV27 to TRBJ2-3; 10 bases align to TRBD2. The CDR3 runs to 17 residues. With V trimmed by 0 bases and J by 4 bases, 7 bases remained unmatched. Germline V gene sequence: CDR1 MNHEY, CDR2 SMNVEV (reference sequence). The chain's CDR3 is CASSLSKIAGGADTQYF. CDR3 bases: TGTGCCAGCAGTTTATCGAAGATAGCGGGAGGTGCAGATACGCAGTATTTT.

This clone was observed a handful of times. The CDR3 loop reads CASRLGQAGGDTIYF. CDR3 nucleotide sequence: TGTGCCAGCAGACTGGGGCAGGCGGGCGGGGACACCATATATTTT. The rearrangement uses TRBV6-1 and TRBJ1-3, with D perhaps matching TRBD1 (5 bases). Trimming stripped 6 bases from V and 8 bases from J, with 20 bases between. Germline values: CDR1 MNHNS, CDR2 SASEGT. This CDR3 spans 15 amino acids.

V gene TRBV5-1 combines with J gene TRBJ1-2; tentative D call: TRBD1 (5 bases). CDR1 SGHRS and CDR2 YFSETQ come from the germline V gene. V was shortened by 0 bases and J by 5 bases, with 14 bases between the two germline ends. There are 15 residues in the CDR3. CDR3 protein: CASSLGVQGGYGYTF. For the CDR3, the DNA is TGCGCCAGCAGCTTGGGGGTCCAGGGAGGGTATGGCTACACCTTC.

This chain connects TRBV2 to TRBJ2-7; 15 bases match TRBD2. The V segment lost 2 bases and the J segment 4 bases; nucleotides outside the gene matches: 6. The CDR3 contains 17 residues. CDR1 and CDR2 (germline): SNHLY, FYNNEI. Here the CDR3 reads CASSERTSGRGSYEQYV. Here the CDR3 DNA reads TGTGCCAGCAGTGAAAGGACTAGCGGGAGGGGTTCGTACGAGCAGTACGTC.

The V and J genes are TRBV19 and TRBJ1-5, with TRBD1 matching over 7 bases. CDR1 and CDR2 (germline): LNHDA, SQIVND (reference sequence). V shed 4 bases, J shed 4 bases, and the junction held 7 bases outside the gene matches. This CDR3 region has 15 residues. The chain's CDR3 is CASSRRDSENQPQHF. The CDR3 DNA is TGTGCCAGTAGTAGAAGGGACAGCGAGAATCAGCCCCAGCATTTT.

This chain joins TRBV6-5 and TRBJ1-3; D may be TRBD1 (5 bases). Germline V gives CDR1 MNHEY, CDR2 SVGAGI. V was trimmed by 0 bases and J by 3 bases, leaving 12 bases between them. This CDR3 has 16 residues. The CDR3 sequence is CASSYSIREGGNTIYF. CDR3 in DNA: TGTGCCAGCAGTTACTCCATCAGGGAGGGTGGAAACACCATATATTTT.

The J gene is TRBJ1-1, the V gene TRBV6-1; 9 positions agree with TRBD1. This CDR3 contains 13 residues. CDR1 is MNHNS, CDR2 SASEGT, per germline. After removal of 4 bases from V and 6 bases from J, the junction contained 3 bases not matched to a gene. The DNA of the CDR3 is TGTGCCAGCAGTGCCCGACAGGGGGCTGAAGCTTTCTTT. Translated, it gives CASSARQGAEAFF.